The 24 T cell receptor beta chains presented below share a single source sample, sequenced in a study of blood T cell repertoires in COVID-19. The method was immunoSEQ multiplex PCR; TCRdb's version includes in-frame clones alone and lacks a portion of them. The sample shows about 240,000 clones, 75% to 85% of them seen only once. The sample taken for sequencing was peripheral blood. These receptors all stem from a woman of 80 years or more with COVID-19, enrolled during active disease.

This clone was detected only once. V and J are TRBV12-5 and TRBJ2-3, with D possibly being TRBD2 (6 bases). The CDR3 extends over 15 amino acids. The V gene lost 3 bases and the J gene lost 0 bases, with 10 bases spanning the gap. Germline V CDR1 and CDR2: LGHNT, FRNRAP. The CDR3 sequence: CASGLYGGSTDTQYF. The CDR3 DNA reads as TGTGCTAGTGGTTTATATGGGGGGAGCACAGATACGCAGTATTTT.

V is TRBV5-1 and J is TRBJ1-4; D is uncertain. The CDR3 extends over 14 amino acids. V was clipped by 5 bases and J by 0 bases, with 8 bases between them. Germline CDR1 is SGHRS and CDR2 is YFSETQ. Here the CDR3 DNA reads TGCGCCAGCAGACCAGTAACAACTAATGAAAAACTGTTTTTT. Translated: CASRPVTTNEKLFF.

The chain recombines TRBV29-1 with TRBJ1-1, with 8 bases lining up with TRBD1. Per the germline V gene, CDR1 is SQVTM and CDR2 is ANQGSEA. The CDR3 is 13 amino acids. With 4 bases clipped from V and 1 base from J, the junction kept 2 bases outside the gene matches. DNA of the CDR3: TGCAGCGTTGGGACAGGGCGGAACACTGAAGCTTTCTTT. Amino acids: CSVGTGRNTEAFF.

The V and J genes are TRBV9 and TRBJ2-4; D perhaps matches TRBD2 (5 bases). CDR1 is SGDLS, CDR2 YYNGEE, per germline. The CDR3 sequence is 15 residues long. V was shortened by 8 bases and J by 0 bases, with 15 bases between the two germline ends. The DNA of the CDR3 is TGTGCCAGAGGGAGACAAGAGCTAGCCAAAAACATTCAGTACTTC. It yields the protein CARGRQELAKNIQYF.

This clone was detected a few times. The chain is built from TRBV4-3 and TRBJ1-2; 8 bases match TRBD1. With V trimmed by 4 bases and J by 4 bases, 2 bases remained unmatched. In germline, CDR1 is LGHNA, CDR2 YSLEER. The CDR3 is 13 amino acids. The CDR3 sequence: CASSPDRAYGYTF. DNA of the CDR3: TGCGCCAGCAGCCCGGACAGGGCCTATGGCTACACCTTC.

The chain is built from TRBV10-3 and TRBJ2-7; 9 nucleotides agree with TRBD2. The CDR3 is 14 residues long. Germline CDR1 reads ENHRY; CDR2 reads SYGVKD. V shed 6 bases, J shed 1 base, and the junction held 4 bases outside the gene matches. The CDR3 reads CAISQRGESYEQYF. The CDR3 DNA follows: TGTGCCATCAGCCAGCGGGGGGAATCCTACGAGCAGTACTTC.

The V and J genes are TRBV25-1 and TRBJ2-3, with a weak D call TRBD1 (5 bases). There are 15 residues in the CDR3. With 5 bases removed from V and 6 bases from J, the gap between germline ends came to 18 bases. Germline loops: CDR1 MGHDK, CDR2 SYGVNS. CDR3 nucleotides: TGTGCCAGCAGTAGGGGCTGGGCGAATGGGGATACGCAGTATTTT. Protein product: CASSRGWANGDTQYF. The full variable domain, in which reference TRBV25-1 and TRBJ2-3 provide the parts outside the CDR3, is EADIYQTPRYLVIGTGKKITLECSQTMGHDKMYWYQQDPGMELHLIHYSYGVNSTEKGDLSSESTVSRIRTEHFPLTLESARPSHTSQYLCASSRGWANGDTQYFGPGTRLTVL.

The rearrangement uses TRBV30 and TRBJ2-2; 9 bases are shared with TRBD2. V lost 3 bases, J lost 6 bases, and 8 bases stayed unmatched. This CDR3 contains 15 residues. Germline CDR1 is GTSNPN and CDR2 is SVGIG (reference sequence). This CDR3 is CAWRTRGTSPGELFF. In nucleotides, the CDR3 is TGTGCCTGGAGAACTAGGGGGACTAGCCCCGGGGAGCTGTTTTTT.

The rearrangement uses TRBV6-6 and TRBJ1-2; 8 bases are a match to TRBD1. Germline V gene sequence: CDR1 MNHNY, CDR2 SVGAGI (reference sequence). CDR3 size: 16 residues. J gave up 2 bases and V 4 bases, and 9 bases lay outside the gene matches. CDR3: CASSSQGGQGNYGYTF. The CDR3 DNA is TGTGCCAGCAGTTCCCAGGGAGGACAGGGAAACTATGGCTACACCTTC.

The rearrangement joins TRBV7-2 to TRBJ2-5; TRBD2 agrees at 7 bases. Germline assignment: CDR1 SGHTA and CDR2 FQGNSA. The CDR3 sequence is 16 residues long. After removal of 0 bases from V and 2 bases from J, the junction contained 6 bases not matched to a gene. The CDR3 sequence: CASSLAAGAGQETQYF. CDR3 sequence (DNA): TGTGCCAGCAGCTTAGCGGCGGGAGCGGGGCAAGAGACCCAGTACTTC.

The gene calls are TRBV5-1 and TRBJ2-2; TRBD2 might be the D (6 bases). Trimming stripped 2 bases from V and 4 bases from J, with 18 bases between. The CDR3 extends over 17 amino acids. Germline CDR1 SGHRS, CDR2 YFSETQ. CDR3 region: CASSLPMSGGFTGELFF. The CDR3 bases are TGCGCCAGCAGCTTACCCATGTCTGGGGGGTTCACCGGGGAGCTGTTTTTT. Full variable domain (remainder filled in from reference TRBV5-1 and TRBJ2-2): KAGVTQTPRYLIKTRGQQVTLSCSPISGHRSVSWYQQTPGQGLQFLFEYFSETQRNKGNFPGRFSGRQFSNSRSEMNVSTLELGDSALYLCASSLPMSGGFTGELFFGEGSRLTVL.

V usage is TRBV21-1 and J usage is TRBJ1-4; the listed D gene, TRBD1, was not tested against the DNA. TRBV21-1 is deemed a pseudogene. The CDR3 contains 14 residues. The CDR3 spells CACRWTEQHEKLFF. CDR3 nucleotides: TGTGCCTGCCGGTGGACAGAACAACATGAAAAACTGTTTTTT.

This chain connects TRBV5-1 to TRBJ2-4, with 8 bases lining up with TRBD1. J gave up 9 bases and V 2 bases, and 7 bases lay outside the gene matches. Per germline, CDR1 SGHRS and CDR2 YFSETQ. CDR3 length: 14 residues. CDR3 region: CASSLDGQGSIQYF. Here the CDR3 DNA reads TGCGCCAGCAGCTTAGATGGACAGGGAAGCATTCAGTACTTC.

The chain employs TRBV5-1 and TRBJ1-1, with 7 bases identical to TRBD1. The CDR3 is made up of 15 amino acids. Germline loops: CDR1 SGHRS, CDR2 YFSETQ. Trimming cost V 1 base and J 0 bases; bases outside gene matches: 3. CDR3 region: CASSLMGQLNTEAFF. CDR3 DNA sequence: TGCGCCAGCAGCTTGATGGGACAGCTGAACACTGAAGCTTTCTTT.

There are a few counts of this clone. The chain joins TRBV4-3 to TRBJ2-5; 11 nucleotides line up with TRBD2. The CDR3 consists of 15 residues. V was clipped by 8 bases and J by 2 bases; unmatched bases: 7. Germline V lookup: CDR1 LGHNA, CDR2 YSLEER. CDR3 amino acids: CASRGTSGLQETQYF. The CDR3 region has the DNA TGCGCCAGCCGAGGGACTAGCGGACTACAAGAGACCCAGTACTTC.

Only a few counts were recorded for this clone. V gene TRBV3-1 (or the pseudogene TRBV3-2) combines with J gene TRBJ2-2; 8 bases map to TRBD2. CDR3 length: 14 residues. V shed 0 bases and J 11 bases; nucleotides not matched to a gene: 5. Germline CDR1 reads LGHDT; CDR2 reads YNNKEL (reference sequence). The CDR3 DNA reads TGTGCCAGCAGCCAAGATAGGGGACTAGGAGAGCTGTTTTTT. Translation: CASSQDRGLGELFF.

The chain links TRBV5-6 to TRBJ2-1, with 7 bases aligning to TRBD2. The J segment lost 6 bases and the V segment lost 4 bases, leaving 4 bases of the junction unmatched. Germline V gene lookup returns CDR1 SGHDT and CDR2 YYEEEE. This CDR3 spans 13 amino acids. The chain's CDR3 is CASSRLAANEQFF. The CDR3 nucleotides are TGTGCCAGCAGCCGACTAGCCGCCAATGAGCAGTTCTTC.

The chain has TRBV7-2 and TRBJ2-2; the match to TRBD1 covers 7 bases. V trimming: 5 bases; J trimming: 4 bases; junction bases outside the gene matches: 16. The CDR3 contains 18 residues. The germline V gene encodes CDR1 SGHTA and CDR2 FQGNSA. The CDR3 reads CASSPRGGTEIFTGELFF. The CDR3 bases are TGTGCCAGCAGCCCCAGGGGTGGGACAGAGATTTTCACCGGGGAGCTGTTTTTT.

The chain carries TRBV7-2 and TRBJ1-5; 7 nucleotides match TRBD1. Germline CDR1 is SGHTA and CDR2 is FQGNSA. This CDR3 comprises 15 residues. V lost 4 bases, J lost 2 bases, and 5 bases stayed unmatched. In nucleotides, the CDR3 is TGTGCCAGCAGCTCACAGGGGCAGGGCAATCAGCCCCAGCATTTT. Its protein product is CASSSQGQGNQPQHF. Full variable domain (outside the CDR3, taken from reference TRBV7-2 and TRBJ1-5): GAGVSQSPSNKVTEKGKDVELRCDPISGHTALYWYRQSLGQGLEFLIYFQGNSAPDKSGLPSDRFSAERTGGSVSTLTIQRTQQEDSAVYLCASSSQGQGNQPQHFGDGTRLSIL.

A remark on this clone: Distinct nucleotide sequences in the sample also encode this CDR3. The chain joins TRBV7-3 to TRBJ1-1; D is ambiguous. The CDR3 length is 14 residues. V shed 2 bases and J shed 1 base, with 8 bases lying between them. CDR1 SGHTA and CDR2 FQGTGA come from the germline V gene. The CDR3 DNA sequence: TGTGCCAGCAGCTTAGGCCCAGGGAACACTGAAGCTTTCTTT. Its protein product is CASSLGPGNTEAFF.

The chain uses TRBV5-1 and TRBJ2-7; D perhaps matches TRBD2 (5 bases). The CDR3 is 14 amino acids. Germline V gene data show CDR1 as SGHRS and CDR2 as YFSETQ. V shed 0 bases and J shed 2 bases, with 9 bases lying between them. CDR3 in DNA: TGCGCCAGCAGCTTGGAGCGGCCGCCCTACGAGCAGTACTTC. It yields the protein CASSLERPPYEQYF.

The gene calls are TRBV29-1 and TRBJ1-1; 9 nucleotides agree with TRBD1. V lost 5 bases to trimming and J lost 5 bases; unmatched junction nucleotides: 9. Germline values: CDR1 SQVTM, CDR2 ANQGSEA. The CDR3 has 14 amino acids. CDR3 bases: TGCAGCGTTAGAGGACAGGGGCCGGATACTGAAGCTTTCTTT. It encodes CSVRGQGPDTEAFF. Full variable domain (rest looked up from reference TRBV29-1 and TRBJ1-1): SAVISQKPSRDICQRGTSLTIQCQVDSQVTMMFWYRQQPGQSLTLIATANQGSEATYESGFVIDKFPISRPNLTFSTLTVSNMSPEDSSIYLCSVRGQGPDTEAFFGQGTRLTVV.

The chain is built from TRBV3-1 (or the pseudogene TRBV3-2) and TRBJ1-4, with 9 nucleotides matching TRBD1. Germline V gives CDR1 LGHDT, CDR2 YNNKEL (reference sequence). Trimming cost V 4 bases and J 8 bases; bases outside gene matches: 11. The CDR3 covers 16 residues. CDR3 nucleotides: TGTGCCAGCAGCCTGTGGATGGGGACAGGGTCCGAAAAACTGTTTTTT. Its translation is CASSLWMGTGSEKLFF.

The J gene is TRBJ2-1, the V gene TRBV12-3 or TRBV12-4; D is ambiguous. The CDR3 totals 12 residues. Trimming pared 2 bases from V and 5 bases from J, leaving 4 bases between. This chain's CDR3 is CASSLQDNEQFF. The CDR3 bases are TGTGCCAGCAGTTTACAGGACAATGAGCAGTTCTTC.